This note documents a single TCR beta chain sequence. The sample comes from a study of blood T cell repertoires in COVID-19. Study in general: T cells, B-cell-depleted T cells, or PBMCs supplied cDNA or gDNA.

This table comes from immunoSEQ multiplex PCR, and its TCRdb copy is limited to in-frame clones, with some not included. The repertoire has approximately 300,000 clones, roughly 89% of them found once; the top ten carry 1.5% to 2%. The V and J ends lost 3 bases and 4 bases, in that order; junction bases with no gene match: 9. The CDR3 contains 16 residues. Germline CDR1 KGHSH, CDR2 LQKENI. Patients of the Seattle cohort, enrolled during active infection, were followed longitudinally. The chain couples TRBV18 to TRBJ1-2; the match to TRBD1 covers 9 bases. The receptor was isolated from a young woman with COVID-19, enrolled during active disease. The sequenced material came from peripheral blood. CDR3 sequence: CASSPARTGAAYGYTF. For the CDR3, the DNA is TGTGCCAGCTCACCGGCTCGGACAGGGGCGGCCTATGGCTACACCTTC. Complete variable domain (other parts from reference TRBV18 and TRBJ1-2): NAGVMQNPRHLVRRRGQEARLRCSPMKGHSHVYWYRQLPEEGLKFMVYLQKENIIDESGMPKERFSAEFPKEGPSILRIQQVVRGDSAAYFCASSPARTGAAYGYTFGSGTRLTVV.